This T cell receptor (beta chain) was retrieved from a study of blood T cells in healthy people across ages. Study-level points and caveats: The lack of PBMC sorting stopped any conclusive naive versus antigen-experienced comparison. Donors of long life had a larger count of naive CD4+ cells and greater diversity than aged donors.

Comment on this clonotype: Its target is unknown.

The germline CDR1 and CDR2 sequences are SNHLY and FYNNEI. V was pared by 6 bases and J by 5 bases, with 14 bases between. The CDR3 is 13 amino acids. It was with a sample-barcoded 5' primer and a J-beta primer mix that a second PCR of roughly 7 to 12 cycles was run. A tag from a template-switch adaptor with 12 random nucleotides marked each cDNA molecule. TCRdb independently ran MiXCR on the 5' RACE reads; one entry per CDR3 protein. The sample yields 1.2 million to 1.5 million distinct CDR3 sequences, roughly 40% seen once. Sequenced material: blood. The genes are TRBV2 and TRBJ2-7, with D possibly being TRBD1 or TRBD2 (6 bases each). This receptor was identified in a woman between 18 and 30 years old in good health. The CDR3 spells CASRWGARDEQYF. CDR3 sequence (DNA): TGTGCCAGCAGGTGGGGGGCCAGGGACGAGCAGTACTTC.